The clone carrying this T cell receptor (beta chain) was recorded many times. It was RNA transcripts that yielded the amplified TCR beta CDR3 regions. The study used the HTBI primer set for a first-round RT-PCR of the TCR CDR3. TCRdb called the multiplex PCR reads again in MiXCR, with one record for every CDR3 protein. This repertoire shows hundreds of thousands of distinct CDR3 sequences, 35% to 40% found once; its top ten account for 7.5% to 9.5%. The CDR3 is 13 amino acids. Deletions cut 3 bases from V and 5 bases from J, with 10 bases between. Germline loops: CDR1 WSHSY, CDR2 SAAADI. The sample belongs to a study of T cells in Graves' hyperthyroidism and ophthalmopathy. Looking at the study overall: Peripheral blood samples were taken at initial diagnosis, prior to any treatment.

The chain uses TRBV10-2 and TRBJ2-5, with D possibly being TRBD1 (5 bases). Input material: blood. This receptor was identified in a man between 18 and 35 years old with Graves' hyperthyroidism. Here the CDR3 DNA reads TGCGCCAGCAGTGATCAGGGCCCGGAGACCCAGTACTTC. It encodes CASSDQGPETQYF.